This T cell receptor beta chain was observed in a study of control samples from healthy donors and cancer patients. Germline assignment: CDR1 SGHDN and CDR2 FVKESK. CDR3 length: 16 residues. V was shortened by 1 base and J by 2 bases, with 14 bases between the two germline ends. This clone showed up just once. This table comes from immunoSEQ multiplex PCR, and its TCRdb copy is limited to in-frame clones, with some not included. In the table there are about 120,000 clones, about 87% of which are singletons. Sample: blood. This clonotype was obtained from a man aged 25 to 40 in good health. J is TRBJ1-2 and V is TRBV14; D ambiguous. The CDR3 sequence: CASSQGQGSANYGYTF. The CDR3 DNA is TGTGCCAGCAGCCAAGGGCAAGGAAGCGCAAACTATGGCTACACCTTC.